This T cell receptor beta chain derives from a study of cytotoxic CD8 clonotypes in ibrutinib-treated CLL. Assay used: immunoSEQ multiplex PCR; TCRdb lists only in-frame clones, some missing. The sample has fewer than 400,000 clones; over 60% are singletons. The CDR3 has 15 amino acids. Deletions cut 1 base from V and 0 bases from J, with 10 bases between. Germline lookup yields CDR1 SGHRS and CDR2 YFSETQ. The TCR comes from a human donor with chronic lymphocytic leukemia. The chain uses TRBV5-1 and TRBJ1-1, with D uncertain. This specimen was PBMCs, taken after 36 months of ibrutinib treatment. Here the CDR3 DNA reads TGCGCCAGCAGCTTGAGAGCAGGAATGAACACTGAAGCTTTCTTT. The encoded protein is CASSLRAGMNTEAFF.